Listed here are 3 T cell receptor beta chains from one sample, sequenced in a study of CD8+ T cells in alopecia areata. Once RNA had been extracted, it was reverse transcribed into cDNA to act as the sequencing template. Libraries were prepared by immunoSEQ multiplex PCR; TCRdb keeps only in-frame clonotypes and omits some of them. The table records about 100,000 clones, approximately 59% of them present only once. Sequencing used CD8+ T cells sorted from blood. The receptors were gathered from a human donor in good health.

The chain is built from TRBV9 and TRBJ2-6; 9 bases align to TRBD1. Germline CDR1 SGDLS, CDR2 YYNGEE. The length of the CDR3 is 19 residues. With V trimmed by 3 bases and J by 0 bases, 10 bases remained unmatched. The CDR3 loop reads CASSERSTTGGSGANVLTF. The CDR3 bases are TGTGCCAGCAGCGAGAGGTCCACGACAGGGGGCTCTGGGGCCAACGTCCTGACTTTC.

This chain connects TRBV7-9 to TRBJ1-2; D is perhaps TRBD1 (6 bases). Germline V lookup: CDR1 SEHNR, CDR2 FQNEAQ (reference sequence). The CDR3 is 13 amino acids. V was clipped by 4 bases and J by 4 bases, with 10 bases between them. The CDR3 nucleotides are TGTGCCAGCAGCTCAGGGGATAGCTATGGCTACACCTTC. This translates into CASSSGDSYGYTF.

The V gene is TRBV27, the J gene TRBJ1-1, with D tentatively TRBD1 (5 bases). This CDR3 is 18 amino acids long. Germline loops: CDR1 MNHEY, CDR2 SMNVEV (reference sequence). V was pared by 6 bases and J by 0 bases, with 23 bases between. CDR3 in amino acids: CASSQDPIGALLNTEAFF. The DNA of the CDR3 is TGTGCCAGCAGCCAAGACCCCATCGGGGCCTTGTTGAACACTGAAGCTTTCTTT.